The rows below give T cell receptor beta chains drawn from one sample of a study of long-term antiretroviral therapy in people with HIV. The repertoire was sequenced with immunoSEQ multiplex PCR; TCRdb's copy has only in-frame clones and lacks some. This sample has roughly 20,000 clones, with 81% found just once. The specimen comprised unsorted PBMCs, sampled 1.5 years after starting antiretroviral therapy. These receptors were obtained from a man aged 25-40 years with HIV. CDR3s include the opening cysteine and the closing phenylalanine or tryptophan. A D gene is named only where the DNA matches it firmly. Clone sizes are given selectively: once, few, many, or a class where the clone is expanded.

.	few	TRBJ2-5	TRBV15	CATSRDGKTQYF	TGTGCCACCAGCCGGGACGGTAAGACCCAGTACTTC
.	.	TRBJ1-1	TRBV27	CASSSIGTYLRSDTEAFF	TGTGCCAGCAGCTCCATCGGGACGTATCTCCGGTCGGACACTGAAGCTTTCTTT
.	.	TRBJ2-3	TRBV9	CASSVGAGATDTQYF	TGTGCCAGCAGCGTAGGGGCGGGGGCCACAGATACGCAGTATTTT
.	few	TRBJ1-1	TRBV5-4	CASSHNGGTAFF	TGTGCCAGCAGTCACAACGGGGGAACGGCTTTCTTT
TRBD1	few	TRBJ1-2	TRBV5-4	CASSADRGGYGYTF	TGTGCCAGCAGCGCTGACAGGGGAGGGTATGGCTACACCTTC
.	.	TRBJ1-1	TRBV18	CASSSNTEAFF	TGTGCCAGCTCATCGAACACTGAAGCTTTCTTT
.	few	TRBJ2-1	TRBV5-4	CASSLPGRGDEQFF	TGTGCCAGCAGCTTGCCAGGGAGAGGGGATGAGCAGTTCTTC
.	.	TRBJ2-7	TRBV5-8	CASSPRTPYEQYF	TGTGCCAGCAGCCCCAGGACCCCCTACGAGCAGTACTTC
.	.	TRBJ1-3	TRBV19	CASSESSGNTIYF	TGTGCCAGTAGTGAAAGCTCTGGAAACACCATATATTTT
.	medium-sized	TRBJ1-5	TRBV4-1	CASSQAASHDQPQHF	TGCGCCAGCAGCCAAGCAGCGAGCCACGATCAGCCCCAGCATTTT
TRBD1	few	TRBJ1-4	TRBV5-5	CASSWGQAESEKLFF	TGTGCCAGCAGCTGGGGACAGGCCGAGAGTGAAAAACTGTTTTTT
.	.	TRBJ1-5	TRBV27	CASSFRGTSQPQHF	TGTGCCAGCAGTTTTAGGGGGACAAGTCAGCCCCAGCATTTT
.	.	TRBJ2-7	TRBV7-9	CASSSPTDPYEQYF	TGTGCCAGCAGCTCCCCCACGGACCCCTACGAGCAGTACTTC
TRBD1	.	TRBJ2-1	TRBV6-5	CASRDRGRSSEQFF	TGTGCCAGCAGGGACAGGGGGCGGTCGAGTGAGCAGTTCTTC
.	.	TRBJ1-1	TRBV14	CASSQAQGYEAFF	TGTGCCAGCAGCCAAGCGCAAGGGTATGAAGCTTTCTTT
TRBD2	.	TRBJ2-1	TRBV7-9	CASSPTSGTYNEQFF	TGTGCCAGCAGCCCGACTAGCGGAACCTACAATGAGCAGTTCTTC
.	.	TRBJ1-2	TRBV29-1	CSVAAGASLRGYTF	TGCAGCGTAGCAGCCGGGGCTTCTTTGCGGGGCTACACCTTC
TRBD2	.	TRBJ2-1	TRBV9	CASSDSSGGSYNEQFF	TGTGCCAGCAGCGATTCTAGCGGTGGCTCCTACAATGAGCAGTTCTTC
.	few	TRBJ1-1	TRBV4-3	CASSQDTGTGTEAFF	TGCGCCAGCAGCCAAGATACAGGTACGGGAACTGAAGCTTTCTTT
TRBD1	few	TRBJ1-4	TRBV4-1	CASGPPTGALTNEKLFF	TGCGCCAGCGGACCTCCGACAGGGGCTTTAACTAATGAAAAACTGTTTTTT
.	.	TRBJ2-1	TRBV7-9	CASSPEGNEQFF	TGTGCCAGCAGTCCCGAGGGCAATGAGCAGTTCTTC
TRBD1	.	TRBJ2-3	TRBV5-1	CASRITGASDTQYF	TGCGCCAGCAGGATCACAGGGGCGTCAGATACGCAGTATTTT
.	.	TRBJ2-6	TRBV5-1	CASSSDGLVANVLTF	TGCGCCAGCAGCTCCGACGGGTTAGTGGCCAACGTCCTGACTTTC
TRBD1	.	TRBJ1-5	TRBV4-1	CASSRLTGGNQPQHF	TGCGCCAGCAGCCGACTCACAGGGGGCAATCAGCCCCAGCATTTT
.	few	TRBJ1-3	TRBV7-2	CASSSSGTLENTIYF	TGTGCCAGCAGCTCCTCCGGGACGTTAGAGAACACCATATATTTT
.	.	TRBJ2-3	TRBV5-6	CASSPKGTLRLDTQYF	TGTGCCAGCAGCCCCAAGGGGACCCTCCGGTTAGATACGCAGTATTTT
.	.	TRBJ1-3	TRBV18	CASSSLPPSELGNTIYF	TGTGCCAGCTCATCCCTCCCACCCTCTGAGCTTGGAAACACCATATATTTT
.	.	TRBJ1-4	TRBV5-1	CASSFQGDVGGYEKLFF	TGCGCCAGCAGCTTTCAGGGTGATGTTGGGGGATACGAAAAACTGTTTTTT
TRBD2	.	TRBJ2-2	TRBV28	CASKQELAVFTGELFF	TGTGCCAGCAAGCAGGAACTAGCGGTTTTCACCGGGGAGCTGTTTTTT
TRBD1	.	TRBJ2-7	TRBV7-6	CASSSVPGQKSEQYF	TGTGCCAGCAGCTCGGTTCCGGGACAGAAGAGCGAGCAGTACTTC